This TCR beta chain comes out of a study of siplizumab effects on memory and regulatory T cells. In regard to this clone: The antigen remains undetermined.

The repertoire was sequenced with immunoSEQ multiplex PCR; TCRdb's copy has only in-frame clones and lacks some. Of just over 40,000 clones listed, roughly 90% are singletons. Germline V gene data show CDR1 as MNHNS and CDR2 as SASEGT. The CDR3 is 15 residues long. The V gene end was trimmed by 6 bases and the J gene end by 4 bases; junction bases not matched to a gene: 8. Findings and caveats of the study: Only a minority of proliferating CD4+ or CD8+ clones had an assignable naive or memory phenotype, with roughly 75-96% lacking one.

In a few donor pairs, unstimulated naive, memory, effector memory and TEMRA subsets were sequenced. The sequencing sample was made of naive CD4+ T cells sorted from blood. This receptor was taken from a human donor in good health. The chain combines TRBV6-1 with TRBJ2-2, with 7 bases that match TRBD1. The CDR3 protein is CASSPGTERTGELFF. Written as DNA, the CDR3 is TGTGCCAGCAGCCCGGGGACAGAGCGCACCGGGGAGCTGTTTTTT.